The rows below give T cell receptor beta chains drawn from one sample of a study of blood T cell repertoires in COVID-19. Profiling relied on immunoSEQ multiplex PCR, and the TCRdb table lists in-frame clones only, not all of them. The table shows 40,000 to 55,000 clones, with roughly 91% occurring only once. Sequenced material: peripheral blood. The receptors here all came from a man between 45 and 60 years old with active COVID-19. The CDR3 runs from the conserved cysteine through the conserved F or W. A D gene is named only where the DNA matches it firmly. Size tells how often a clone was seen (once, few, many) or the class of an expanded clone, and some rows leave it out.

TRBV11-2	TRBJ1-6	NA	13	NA	TGTGCCAGCAGCCCGCGATTTAATTCACCCCTCCACTTT	CASSPRFNSPLHF
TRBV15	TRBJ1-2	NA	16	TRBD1	TGTGCCACCAGCAGAGAATCATACAGGGGGATATATGGCTACACCTTC	CATSRESYRGIYGYTF
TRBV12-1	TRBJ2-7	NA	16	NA	TGTGCCAGCAGCTTGGCCAGACTAGCGGGCGCCTACGAGCAGTACTTC	CASSLARLAGAYEQYF
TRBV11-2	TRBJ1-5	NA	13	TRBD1	TGTGCCAGCAGCCGACAGGGAGGCCAGCCCCAGCATTTT	CASSRQGGQPQHF
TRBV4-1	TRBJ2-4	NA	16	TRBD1	TGCGCCAGCAGCCAAGTGGCAGGGGGACCCCAAAACATTCAGTACTTC	CASSQVAGGPQNIQYF
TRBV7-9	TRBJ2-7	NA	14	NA	TGTGCCAGCAGCCCGACTAGTGGGCGGTACGAGCAGTACTTC	CASSPTSGRYEQYF
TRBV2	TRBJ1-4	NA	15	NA	TGTGCCAGCAATTCCGAGGATAACTATAATGAAAAACTGTTTTTT	CASNSEDNYNEKLFF
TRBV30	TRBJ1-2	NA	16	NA	TGTGCCTGGAGTGACAGGGCGACTTTTTTTAACTATGGCTACACCTTC	CAWSDRATFFNYGYTF
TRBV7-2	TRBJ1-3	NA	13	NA	TGTGCCAGCAGCTGGGGGGGACGGGACACCATATATTTT	CASSWGGRDTIYF
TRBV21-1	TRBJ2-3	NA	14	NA	TGTGCCAGCAGGTATCACGTCGAGCCAGATACGCAGTATTTT	CASRYHVEPDTQYF
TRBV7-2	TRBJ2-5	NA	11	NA	TGTGCCAGCAGCTTCTCGGAGACCCAGTACTTC	CASSFSETQYF
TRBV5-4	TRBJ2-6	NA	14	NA	TGTGCCAGCAGCCTCCACGGTGAGGCCAACGTCCTGACTTTC	CASSLHGEANVLTF
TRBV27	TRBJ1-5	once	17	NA	TGTGCCAGCAGTTCCCGGTGGACACAATATAGCAATCAGCCCCAGCATTTT	CASSSRWTQYSNQPQHF
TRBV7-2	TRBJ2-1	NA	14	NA	TGTGCCAGCAGCTTAATGAGGGGGAGCGATGAGCAGTTCTTC	CASSLMRGSDEQFF
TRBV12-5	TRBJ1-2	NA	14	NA	TGTGCTAGTGGTTTGGACACAGGATTCTATGGCTACACCTTC	CASGLDTGFYGYTF
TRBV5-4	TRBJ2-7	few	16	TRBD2	TGTGCCAGCAGCCTTAGTTGGGCTAGCGGACCCTACGAGCAGTACTTC	CASSLSWASGPYEQYF
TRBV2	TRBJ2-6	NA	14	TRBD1	TGTGCCAGCAGTGACAGGACAGGAGGTCACGTCCTGACTTTC	CASSDRTGGHVLTF
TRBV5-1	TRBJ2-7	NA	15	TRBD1	TGCGCCAGCAGCTTGCTTGGACAGGGGACCTACGAGCAGTACTTC	CASSLLGQGTYEQYF
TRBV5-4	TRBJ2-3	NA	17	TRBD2	TGTGCCAGCAGCCCCCGACTAGCGGGGGGGGGCACAGATACGCAGTATTTT	CASSPRLAGGGTDTQYF
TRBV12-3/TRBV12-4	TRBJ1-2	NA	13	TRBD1	TGTGCCAGCAGTTTGGGGACAGGGGTAGGCTACACCTTC	CASSLGTGVGYTF
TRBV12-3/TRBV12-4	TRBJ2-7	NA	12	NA	TGTGCCAGCAGTTGGGGGGTCGGGGAGCAGTACTTC	CASSWGVGEQYF
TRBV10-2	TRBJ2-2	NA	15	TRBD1	TGCGCCAGCAGGCCCGGACAGGGATGGGCCGGGGAGCTGTTTTTT	CASRPGQGWAGELFF
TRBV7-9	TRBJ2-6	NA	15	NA	TGTGCCAGCAGCTTGATGGCTTCTGGGGCCAACGTCCTGACTTTC	CASSLMASGANVLTF
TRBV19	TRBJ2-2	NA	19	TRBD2	TGTGCCAGTAGTATCTGGGTAGCGGGCCTCAATCCGAACACCGGGGAGCTGTTTTTT	CASSIWVAGLNPNTGELFF
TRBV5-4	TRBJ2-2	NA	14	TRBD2	TGTGCCAGCAGCTATACGGGGGGAACCGGGGAGCTGTTTTTT	CASSYTGGTGELFF
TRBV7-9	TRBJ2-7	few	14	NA	TGTGCCAGCAGCCCCGGCCTCTCAGGCGACGAGCAGTACTTC	CASSPGLSGDEQYF
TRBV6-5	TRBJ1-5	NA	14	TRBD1	TGTGCCAGCAACCCGACAGGGAGCAATCAGCCCCAGCATTTT	CASNPTGSNQPQHF
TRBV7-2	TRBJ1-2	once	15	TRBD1	TGTGCCAGCAGCCCCCGGGGACAGGGATTAGATGGCTACACCTTC	CASSPRGQGLDGYTF
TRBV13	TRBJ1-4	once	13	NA	TGTGCCAGCAGCTTAGCCGGTAATGAAAAACTGTTTTTT	CASSLAGNEKLFF
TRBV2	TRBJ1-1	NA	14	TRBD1	TGTGCCAGCAGCCTGACAGGGTGGGACACTGAAGCTTTCTTT	CASSLTGWDTEAFF
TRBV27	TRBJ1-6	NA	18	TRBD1	TGTGCCAGCAGTTTTTGGGACAGGGGGCTATTGGGTAATTCACCCCTCCACTTT	CASSFWDRGLLGNSPLHF
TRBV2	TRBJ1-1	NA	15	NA	TGTGCCAGCAGGGAGGAAAAGAATACGGGCACTGAAGCTTTCTTT	CASREEKNTGTEAFF
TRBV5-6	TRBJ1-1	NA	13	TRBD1	TGTGCCAGCAGCTCACGGGACAGGAGTGAAGCTTTCTTT	CASSSRDRSEAFF
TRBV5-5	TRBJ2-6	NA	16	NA	TGTGCCAGCAGCTTCCGGGGGTTCTCTGGGGCCAACGTCCTGACTTTC	CASSFRGFSGANVLTF
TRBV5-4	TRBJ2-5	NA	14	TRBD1	TGTGCCAGCAGCTCGGACAGGGGGGGGGAGACCCAGTACTTC	CASSSDRGGETQYF